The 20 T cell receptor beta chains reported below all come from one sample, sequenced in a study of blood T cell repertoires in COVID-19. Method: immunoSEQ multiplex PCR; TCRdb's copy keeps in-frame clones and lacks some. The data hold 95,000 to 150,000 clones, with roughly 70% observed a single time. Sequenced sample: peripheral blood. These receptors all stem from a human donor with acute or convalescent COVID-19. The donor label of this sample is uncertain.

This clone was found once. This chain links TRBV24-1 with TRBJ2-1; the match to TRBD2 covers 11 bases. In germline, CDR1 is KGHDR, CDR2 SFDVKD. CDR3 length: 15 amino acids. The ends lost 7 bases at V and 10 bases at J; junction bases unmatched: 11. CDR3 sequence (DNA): TGTGCCACCAGCGGGTACGGGACTAGCGGACTCGAGCAGTTCTTC. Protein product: CATSGYGTSGLEQFF.

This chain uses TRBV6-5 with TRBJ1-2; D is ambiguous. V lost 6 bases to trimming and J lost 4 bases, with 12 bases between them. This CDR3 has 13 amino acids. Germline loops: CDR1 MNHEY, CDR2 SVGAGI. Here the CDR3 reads CASSRSAIYGYTF. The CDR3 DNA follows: TGTGCCAGCAGCAGAAGTGCAATCTATGGCTACACCTTC.

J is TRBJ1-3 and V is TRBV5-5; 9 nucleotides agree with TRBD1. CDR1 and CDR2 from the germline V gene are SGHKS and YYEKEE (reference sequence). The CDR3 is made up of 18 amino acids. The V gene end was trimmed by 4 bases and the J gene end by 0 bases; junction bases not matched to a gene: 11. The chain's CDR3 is CASSLSLGTGLSGNTIYF. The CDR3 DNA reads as TGTGCCAGCAGCCTCTCCCTTGGGACAGGGCTCTCTGGAAACACCATATATTTT.

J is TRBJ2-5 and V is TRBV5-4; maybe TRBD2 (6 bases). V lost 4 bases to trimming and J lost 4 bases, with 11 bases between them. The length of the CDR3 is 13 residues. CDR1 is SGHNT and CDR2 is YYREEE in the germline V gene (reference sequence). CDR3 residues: CASSLDYLETQYF. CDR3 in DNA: TGTGCCAGCAGCCTGGACTACCTAGAGACCCAGTACTTC.

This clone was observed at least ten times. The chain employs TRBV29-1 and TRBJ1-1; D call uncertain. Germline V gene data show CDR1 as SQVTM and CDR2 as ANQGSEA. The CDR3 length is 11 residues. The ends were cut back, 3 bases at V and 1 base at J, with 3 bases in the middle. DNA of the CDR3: TGCAGCGTTGAGGCGAACACTGAAGCTTTCTTT. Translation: CSVEANTEAFF.

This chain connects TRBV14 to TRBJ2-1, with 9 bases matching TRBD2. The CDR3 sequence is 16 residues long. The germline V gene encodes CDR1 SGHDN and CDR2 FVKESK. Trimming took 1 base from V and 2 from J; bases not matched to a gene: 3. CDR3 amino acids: CASSQAGLATYNEQFF. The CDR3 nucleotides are TGTGCCAGCAGCCAAGCCGGACTAGCGACCTACAATGAGCAGTTCTTC.

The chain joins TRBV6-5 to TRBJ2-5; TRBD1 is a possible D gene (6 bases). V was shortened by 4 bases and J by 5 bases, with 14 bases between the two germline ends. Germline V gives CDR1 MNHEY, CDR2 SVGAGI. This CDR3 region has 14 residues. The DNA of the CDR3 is TGTGCCAGCAGTTTCGGGACACCATCGGAGACCCAGTACTTC. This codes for CASSFGTPSETQYF.

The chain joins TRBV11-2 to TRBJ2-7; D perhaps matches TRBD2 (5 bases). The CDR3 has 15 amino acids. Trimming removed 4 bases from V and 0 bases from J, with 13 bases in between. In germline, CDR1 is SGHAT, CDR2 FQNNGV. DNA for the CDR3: TGTGCCAGCAGCTCCCGGGCAACTAGCTCCTACGAGCAGTACGTC. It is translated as CASSSRATSSYEQYV.

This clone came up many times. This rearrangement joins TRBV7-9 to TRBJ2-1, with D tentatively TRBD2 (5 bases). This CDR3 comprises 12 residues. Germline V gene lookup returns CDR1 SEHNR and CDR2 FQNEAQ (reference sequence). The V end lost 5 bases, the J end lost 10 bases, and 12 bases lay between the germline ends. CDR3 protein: CASSLERLEQFF. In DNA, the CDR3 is TGTGCCAGCAGCCTTGAGCGGTTAGAGCAGTTCTTC.

The CDR3 nucleotides are TGTGCCATCAGAGGAACGACAGGGGGCAAAGTTGACTACACCTTC. The encoded protein is CAIRGTTGGKVDYTF. The chain links TRBV10-3 to TRBJ1-2; 10 bases are a match to TRBD1. CDR1 is ENHRY and CDR2 is SYGVKD in the germline V gene. The length of the CDR3 is 15 residues. J lost 10 bases, V lost 6 bases, and 14 bases had no gene match.

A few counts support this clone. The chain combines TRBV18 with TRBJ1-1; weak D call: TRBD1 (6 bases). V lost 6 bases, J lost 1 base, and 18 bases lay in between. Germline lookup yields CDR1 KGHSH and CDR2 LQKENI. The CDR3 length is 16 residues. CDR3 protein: CASSPRAGTKNTEAFF. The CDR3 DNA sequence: TGTGCCAGCTCGCCGCGCGCCGGGACAAAGAACACTGAAGCTTTCTTT.

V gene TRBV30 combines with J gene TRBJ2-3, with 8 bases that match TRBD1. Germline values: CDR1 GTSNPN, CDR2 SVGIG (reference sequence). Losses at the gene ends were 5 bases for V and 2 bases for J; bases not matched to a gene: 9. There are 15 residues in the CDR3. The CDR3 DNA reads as TGTGCCTGGCCCCCAGGGGACAGGTCCACAGATACGCAGTATTTT. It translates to CAWPPGDRSTDTQYF.

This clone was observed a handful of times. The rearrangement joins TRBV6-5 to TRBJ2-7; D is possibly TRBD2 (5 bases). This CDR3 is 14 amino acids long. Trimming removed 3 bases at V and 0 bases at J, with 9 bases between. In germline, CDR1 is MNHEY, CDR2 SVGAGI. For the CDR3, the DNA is TGTGCCAGCAGTTATCAGCGGCACTCCTACGAGCAGTACTTC. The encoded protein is CASSYQRHSYEQYF.

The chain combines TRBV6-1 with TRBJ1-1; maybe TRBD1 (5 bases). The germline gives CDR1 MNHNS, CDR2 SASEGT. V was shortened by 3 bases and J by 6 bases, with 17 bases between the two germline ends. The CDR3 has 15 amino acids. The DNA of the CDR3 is TGTGCCAGCAGTGATCGAGGACACGGGCACCCTGAAGCTTTCTTT. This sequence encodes CASSDRGHGHPEAFF.

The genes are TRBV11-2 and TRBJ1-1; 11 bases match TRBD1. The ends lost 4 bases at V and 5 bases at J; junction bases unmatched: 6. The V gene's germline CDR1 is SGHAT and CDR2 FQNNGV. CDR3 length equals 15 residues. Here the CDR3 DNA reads TGTGCCAGCAGCTGGGGGACAGGGGGAAGGACTGAAGCTTTCTTT. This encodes CASSWGTGGRTEAFF. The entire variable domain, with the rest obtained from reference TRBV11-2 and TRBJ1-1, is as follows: EAGVAQSPRYKIIEKRQSVAFWCNPISGHATLYWYQQILGQGPKLLIQFQNNGVVDDSQLPKDRFSAERLKGVDSTLKIQPAKLEDSAVYLCASSWGTGGRTEAFFGQGTRLTVV.

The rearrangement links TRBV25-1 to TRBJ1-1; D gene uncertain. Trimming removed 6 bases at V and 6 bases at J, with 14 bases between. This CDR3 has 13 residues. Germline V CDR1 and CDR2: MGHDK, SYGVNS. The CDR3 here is CASSSRHLAEAFF. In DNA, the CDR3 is TGTGCCAGCAGCTCCCGACACCTGGCTGAAGCTTTCTTT. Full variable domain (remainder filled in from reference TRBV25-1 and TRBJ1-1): EADIYQTPRYLVIGTGKKITLECSQTMGHDKMYWYQQDPGMELHLIHYSYGVNSTEKGDLSSESTVSRIRTEHFPLTLESARPSHTSQYLCASSSRHLAEAFFGQGTRLTVV.

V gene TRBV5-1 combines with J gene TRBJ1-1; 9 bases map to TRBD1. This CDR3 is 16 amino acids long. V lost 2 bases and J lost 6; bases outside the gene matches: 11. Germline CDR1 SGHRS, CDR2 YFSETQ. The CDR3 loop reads CASSFGVYRGRSEAFF. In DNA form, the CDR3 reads TGCGCCAGCAGCTTTGGGGTTTACAGGGGGCGCTCTGAAGCTTTCTTT.

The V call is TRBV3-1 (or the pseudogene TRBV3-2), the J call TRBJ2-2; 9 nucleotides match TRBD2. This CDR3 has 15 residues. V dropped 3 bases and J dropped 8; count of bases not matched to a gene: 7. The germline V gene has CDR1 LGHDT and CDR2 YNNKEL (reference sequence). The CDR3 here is CASSHDVGLAGELFF. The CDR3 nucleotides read TGTGCCAGCAGCCATGATGTCGGACTAGCGGGGGAGCTGTTTTTT.

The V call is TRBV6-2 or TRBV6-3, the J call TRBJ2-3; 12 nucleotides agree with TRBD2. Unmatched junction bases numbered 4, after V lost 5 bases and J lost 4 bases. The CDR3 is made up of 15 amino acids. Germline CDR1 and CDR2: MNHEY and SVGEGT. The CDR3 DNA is TGTGCCAGCAGTCGACTAGCGGGGGCCTCAGATACGCAGTATTTT. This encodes CASSRLAGASDTQYF.

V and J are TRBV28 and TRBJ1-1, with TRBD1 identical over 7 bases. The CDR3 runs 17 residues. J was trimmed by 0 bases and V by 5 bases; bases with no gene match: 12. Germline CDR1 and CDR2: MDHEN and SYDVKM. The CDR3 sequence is CASSPYGATGLNTEAFF. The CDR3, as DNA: TGTGCCAGCAGTCCTTATGGGGCGACAGGGCTGAACACTGAAGCTTTCTTT.